The present T cell receptor beta chain was sequenced within a study of T cell changes during pregnancy in multiple sclerosis (dated by TCRdb to between 2018 and 2021). At the level of the whole study: The study examined how the T cell repertoire changed over the course of pregnancy in women with multiple sclerosis.

The library was prepared using the immunoSEQ multiplex PCR assay. In TCRdb, the immuneACCESS table is reduced to in-frame sequences with V and J assigned. These tables do not hold every clone; where another copy was compared, an unresolved V gene accounts for under half, and the others remain unexplained. The sample table lists 60,000 to 70,000 clones, approximately 91% of them with a count of one. Approximately 1.4% of the sample goes to the ten largest clones. With respect to this clone: What this receptor recognizes is not known. The input lacks base qualities; no much larger clone sits a single base away.

The sequence was obtained from a female donor with multiple sclerosis, enrolled in a pregnancy study. The sample in question was peripheral blood, obtained in the second trimester of pregnancy.

The DNA sequence is as follows: TGTGCCAGCAGTCCAATATCGACAGGGACGAATCAGCCCCAGCATTTT. Its protein reads: CASSPISTGTNQPQHF. Recombination joined TRBV28 with TRBJ1-5; the central 7 bases match TRBD1. Spanning cysteine to phenylalanine, the CDR3 consists of 16 amino acids. Just CDR3 DNA is preserved here, 48 bases in frame from base 1. Sequences MDHEN (CDR1) and SYDVKM (CDR2) are obtained from the germline V gene. V and J are trimmed by 5 bases and 4 bases, and the gene matches miss 11 bases of the junction.